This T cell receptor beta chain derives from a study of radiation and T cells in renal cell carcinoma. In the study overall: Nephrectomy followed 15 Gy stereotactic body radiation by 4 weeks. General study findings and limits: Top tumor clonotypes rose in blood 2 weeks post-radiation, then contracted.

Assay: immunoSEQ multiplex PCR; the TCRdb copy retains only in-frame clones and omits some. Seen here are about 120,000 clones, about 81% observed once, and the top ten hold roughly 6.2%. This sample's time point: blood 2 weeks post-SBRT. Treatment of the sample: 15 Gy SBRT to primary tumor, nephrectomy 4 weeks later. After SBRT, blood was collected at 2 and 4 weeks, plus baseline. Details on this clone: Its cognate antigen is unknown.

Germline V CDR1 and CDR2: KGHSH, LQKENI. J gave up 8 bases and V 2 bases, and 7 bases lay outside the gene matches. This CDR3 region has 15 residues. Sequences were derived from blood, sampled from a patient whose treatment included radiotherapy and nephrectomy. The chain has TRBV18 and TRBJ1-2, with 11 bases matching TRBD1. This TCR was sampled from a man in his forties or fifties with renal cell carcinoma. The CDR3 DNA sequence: TGTGCCAGCTCACCATGGACAGGGGGCATGTTCGGCTACACCTTC. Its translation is CASSPWTGGMFGYTF.